The 20 T cell receptor beta chains below come from one sample, sequenced in a study of blood T cell repertoires in COVID-19. The table came from immunoSEQ multiplex PCR; TCRdb's copy has only in-frame clones and leaves some out. Of 150,000 to 200,000 clones listed, around 90% were seen once; the top ten hold around 0.53%. The source material was peripheral blood. The receptors shown here come from a man aged 50 to 59 with acute or convalescent COVID-19.

This chain links TRBV9 with TRBJ1-3; D gene unclear. V dropped 0 bases and J dropped 0 bases, with 13 bases sitting between them. In germline, CDR1 is SGDLS, CDR2 YYNGEE. This CDR3 has 17 residues. This CDR3 is CASSVGSRSSSGNTIYF. The DNA for the CDR3 is TGTGCCAGCAGCGTAGGTTCTCGGTCGAGCTCTGGAAACACCATATATTTT.

CDR3 in amino acids: CASSQAGQGNTIYF. As DNA, the CDR3 is TGCGCCAGCAGCCAAGCAGGACAGGGAAACACCATATATTTT. The chain couples TRBV4-1 to TRBJ1-3, with D perhaps matching TRBD1 (6 bases). The CDR3 covers 14 residues. Trimming removed 1 base at V and 4 bases at J, with 8 bases between. Germline V gene lookup returns CDR1 MGHRA and CDR2 YSYEKL.

V and J are TRBV6-5 and TRBJ2-7; D not resolved. CDR3 length: 14 amino acids. Trimming pared 7 bases from V and 0 bases from J, leaving 13 bases between. CDR1 is MNHEY, CDR2 SVGAGI, per germline. The CDR3 loop reads CASKRMESSYEQYV. CDR3 nucleotides: TGTGCCAGCAAAAGAATGGAGAGCTCCTACGAGCAGTACGTC.

This chain uses TRBV6-4 with TRBJ2-7; D is ambiguous. The CDR3 covers 12 residues. The V gene's germline CDR1 is MRHNA and CDR2 SNTAGT. V was pared by 8 bases and J by 0 bases, with 8 bases between. CDR3: CASGQNSYEQYV. Here the CDR3 DNA reads TGTGCCAGCGGGCAGAACTCCTACGAGCAGTACGTC.

The gene calls are TRBV10-2 and TRBJ2-1; D gene unclear. This CDR3 has 14 amino acids. V lost 3 bases and J 0 bases, leaving 6 bases between the germline ends. Germline V gene data show CDR1 as WSHSY and CDR2 as SAAADI. In nucleotides, the CDR3 is TGCGCCAGCAGTGAAAGGAGCTCCTACAATGAGCAGTTCTTC. Its translation: CASSERSSYNEQFF.

This chain connects TRBV18 to TRBJ2-5, with 8 bases identical to TRBD1. The V gene end was trimmed by 2 bases and the J gene end by 3 bases; junction bases not matched to a gene: 5. This CDR3 is 15 amino acids long. Germline V lookup: CDR1 KGHSH, CDR2 LQKENI. As DNA, the CDR3 is TGTGCCAGCTCACCATCCGGGACAGGAGAAGAGACCCAGTACTTC. Translating it yields CASSPSGTGEETQYF.

V is TRBV5-6 and J is TRBJ2-1; no clear D. V was trimmed by 1 base and J by 7 bases, leaving 3 bases between them. Germline values: CDR1 SGHDT, CDR2 YYEEEE. This CDR3 has 11 amino acids. The CDR3 DNA sequence: TGTGCCAGCAGCTTGATAAATGAGCAGTTCTTC. As protein: CASSLINEQFF.

The rearrangement links TRBV5-1 to TRBJ2-3, with D unclear. The CDR3 extends over 13 amino acids. The V end was cut by 4 bases, the J end by 3 bases, with 9 bases between. Germline assignment: CDR1 SGHRS and CDR2 YFSETQ. CDR3 residues: CASSPEPTDTQYF. Written as DNA, the CDR3 is TGCGCCAGCAGCCCAGAACCGACAGATACGCAGTATTTT.

This chain connects TRBV28 to TRBJ1-1; tentatively, D is TRBD1 (6 bases). This CDR3 is built from 14 residues. V lost 6 bases and J lost 0, with 11 bases in between. Germline V CDR1 and CDR2: MDHEN, SYDVKM. The CDR3 DNA follows: TGTGCCAGCAGATCGGGACACCTGAACACTGAAGCTTTCTTT. It encodes CASRSGHLNTEAFF. Full variable domain (missing parts from reference TRBV28 and TRBJ1-1): DVKVTQSSRYLVKRTGEKVFLECVQDMDHENMFWYRQDPGLGLRLIYFSYDVKMKEKGDIPEGYSVSREKKERFSLILESASTNQTSMYLCASRSGHLNTEAFFGQGTRLTVV.

V usage is TRBV28 and J usage is TRBJ1-6; TRBD1 is a possible D gene (6 bases). V was clipped by 4 bases and J by 9 bases, with 16 bases between them. Germline loops: CDR1 MDHEN, CDR2 SYDVKM. The CDR3 extends over 15 amino acids. The CDR3 loop reads CASSYQGIPFSPLHF. Written as DNA, the CDR3 is TGTGCCAGCAGTTATCAGGGGATCCCGTTTTCACCCCTCCACTTT.

V usage is TRBV2 and J usage is TRBJ2-2; possible D gene TRBD2, 5 bases. The CDR3 is 14 residues long. Trimming removed 4 bases at V and 1 base at J, with 7 bases between. In germline, CDR1 is SNHLY, CDR2 FYNNEI. The DNA of the CDR3 is TGTGCCAGCAGTGTAGAGGGGAACACCGGGGAGCTGTTTTTT. Translation: CASSVEGNTGELFF.

This clone was detected only once. V is TRBV6-2 or TRBV6-3 and J is TRBJ2-1, with 16 bases lining up with TRBD2. The J segment lost 4 bases and the V segment lost 6 bases, leaving 3 bases of the junction unmatched. The CDR3 length is 16 residues. The V gene's germline CDR1 is MNHEY and CDR2 SVGEGT. In DNA, the CDR3 is TGTGCCAGCAGCGGGACTAGCGGGAGGGATTACAATGAGCAGTTCTTC. Its protein product is CASSGTSGRDYNEQFF.

The chain employs TRBV27 and TRBJ1-2; 7 nucleotides align to TRBD1. The trim removed 5 bases at V and 8 bases at J, leaving 8 bases unmatched. In germline, CDR1 is MNHEY, CDR2 SMNVEV (reference sequence). The CDR3 runs to 13 residues. This CDR3 is CASSPWTGSGYTF. The CDR3 nucleotides are TGTGCCAGCAGTCCCTGGACAGGAAGCGGCTACACCTTC.

The chain couples TRBV9 to TRBJ1-4; TRBD1 might be the D (5 bases). Germline CDR1 and CDR2: SGDLS and YYNGEE. This CDR3 contains 16 residues. Trimming pared 0 bases from V and 5 bases from J, leaving 14 bases between. In DNA form, the CDR3 reads TGTGCCAGCAGCGTAGCGGGCAGGGAAGGGAATGAAAAACTGTTTTTT. It translates to CASSVAGREGNEKLFF. The complete variable domain, with remaining parts taken from reference TRBV9 and TRBJ1-4, reads DSGVTQTPKHLITATGQRVTLRCSPRSGDLSVYWYQQSLDQGLQFLIQYYNGEERAKGNILERFSAQQFPDLHSELNLSSLELGDSALYFCASSVAGREGNEKLFFGSGTQLSVL.

This clone was counted once. The chain links TRBV27 to TRBJ2-2; possible D gene TRBD1, 5 bases. The CDR3 covers 15 residues. The germline gives CDR1 MNHEY, CDR2 SMNVEV (reference sequence). Trimming removed 4 bases from V and 0 bases from J, with 9 bases in between. Written as DNA, the CDR3 is TGTGCCAGCAGTTCGACAGCCGCGAACACCGGGGAGCTGTTTTTT. It encodes CASSSTAANTGELFF.

The chain combines TRBV27 with TRBJ1-1; D ambiguous. The CDR3 has 15 residues. Germline CDR1 MNHEY, CDR2 SMNVEV (reference sequence). V lost 7 bases, J lost 1 base, and 16 bases lay in between. In nucleotides, the CDR3 is TGTGCCAGCAATAAACTGACACCCAAGAACACTGAAGCTTTCTTT. Translating it yields CASNKLTPKNTEAFF.

This chain uses TRBV4-1 with TRBJ2-3; D gene ambiguous. V was pared by 1 base and J by 0 bases, with 17 bases between. CDR1 and CDR2 (germline): MGHRA, YSYEKL. This CDR3 is 18 amino acids long. The CDR3 nucleotides are TGCGCCAGCAGCCAAGGAGGATTCTACCCCCTTAGCACAGATACGCAGTATTTT. Protein: CASSQGGFYPLSTDTQYF.

The chain carries TRBV29-1 and TRBJ2-5; TRBD2 agrees at 13 bases. Germline V gene sequence: CDR1 SQVTM, CDR2 ANQGSEA. The CDR3 has 15 amino acids. J gave up 5 bases and V 6 bases, and 9 bases lay outside the gene matches. The CDR3 region has the DNA TGCAGCGTGCCGACTAGCGGGGGGAACAGGGAGACCCAGTACTTC. This encodes CSVPTSGGNRETQYF.

V is TRBV2 and J is TRBJ1-2; tentative D call: TRBD1 (5 bases). V was cut by 7 bases and J by 7 bases, with 19 bases left in between. CDR3 length equals 14 residues. CDR1 SNHLY and CDR2 FYNNEI come from the germline V gene. The CDR3 bases are TGTGCCAGCACCCCCGGGAGGGGAGAGTCTGGCTACACCTTC. Protein: CASTPGRGESGYTF.

V gene TRBV2 combines with J gene TRBJ1-2, with a tentative D call TRBD1 (6 bases). The germline V gene has CDR1 SNHLY and CDR2 FYNNEI. The germline V and J ends were trimmed by 2 bases and 2 bases, with 12 bases remaining between them. CDR3 size: 15 residues. The CDR3 loop is CASSERGGANYGYTF. The CDR3 bases are TGTGCCAGCAGTGAAAGGGGGGGAGCAAACTATGGCTACACCTTC.